These 20 T cell receptor beta chains originate from one sample sequenced in a study of blood T cell repertoires in COVID-19. TCRdb's table, derived via immunoSEQ multiplex PCR, lists solely in-frame clones and lacks some. The table shows about 120,000 clones, with approximately 84% occurring only once. Sequenced sample: peripheral blood. All receptors come from a man between 65 and 85 years old with active or convalescent COVID-19.

The CDR3 here is CSVEGGPGVAQYF. In DNA, the CDR3 is TGCAGCGTTGAAGGAGGGCCGGGGGTGGCCCAGTACTTC. The chain carries TRBV29-1 and TRBJ2-5; tentative D call: TRBD2 (6 bases). V was clipped by 1 base and J by 9 bases, with 15 bases between them. The germline gives CDR1 SQVTM, CDR2 ANQGSEA. The CDR3 is 13 amino acids.

This clone is a singleton in its sample. The chain employs TRBV7-9 and TRBJ1-5; 7 bases are shared with TRBD1. The germline V gene has CDR1 SEHNR and CDR2 FQNEAQ (reference sequence). The CDR3 is made up of 14 amino acids. V lost 5 bases and J lost 6; bases outside the gene matches: 7. For the CDR3, the DNA is TGTGCCAGCAGCCAAACAGGGGTGGGTCAGCCCCAGCATTTT. Its protein product is CASSQTGVGQPQHF. Complete variable domain (other parts from reference TRBV7-9 and TRBJ1-5): DTGVSQNPRHKITKRGQNVTFRCDPISEHNRLYWYRQTLGQGPEFLTYFQNEAQLEKSRLLSDRFSAERPKGSFSTLEIQRTEQGDSAMYLCASSQTGVGQPQHFGDGTRLSIL.

This chain uses TRBV5-1 with TRBJ1-2; TRBD1 agrees at 7 bases. The germline CDR1 and CDR2 sequences are SGHRS and YFSETQ. This CDR3 is 14 amino acids long. V gave up 0 bases and J gave up 7 bases; unmatched junction bases: 6. The CDR3 region is CASSLDPTGSGYTF. In nucleotides, the CDR3 is TGCGCCAGCAGCTTGGATCCGACAGGGAGTGGCTACACCTTC.

The chain is built from TRBV5-1 and TRBJ2-7; D uncertain. Trimming took 0 bases from V and 0 from J, leaving 13 bases between them. The CDR3 consists of 16 residues. CDR1 is SGHRS, CDR2 YFSETQ, per germline. The CDR3 nucleotides are TGCGCCAGCAGCTTGGATATCGCGTCAAGCTCCTACGAGCAGTACTTC. It encodes CASSLDIASSSYEQYF.

The rearrangement uses TRBV5-1 and TRBJ1-1; TRBD1 matches at 9 bases. There are 15 residues in the CDR3. The V gene end was trimmed by 1 base and the J gene end by 4 bases; junction bases not matched to a gene: 5. Germline V CDR1 and CDR2: SGHRS, YFSETQ. CDR3: CASSLIPGQGTEAFF. The DNA for the CDR3 is TGCGCCAGCAGCTTGATTCCGGGACAGGGCACTGAAGCTTTCTTT.

This sequence joins TRBV19 and TRBJ1-2, with D perhaps matching TRBD1 (6 bases). The CDR3 loop spans 14 amino acids. Germline-derived CDR1 and CDR2 are LNHDA and SQIVND (reference sequence). V lost 3 bases and J lost 4, with 12 bases in between. The CDR3 DNA reads as TGTGCCAGTAGTATTGGGAGGGGGTTCTATGGCTACACCTTC. This translates into CASSIGRGFYGYTF.

V gene TRBV18 combines with J gene TRBJ2-7; the match to TRBD1 covers 10 bases. With V trimmed by 3 bases and J by 3 bases, 5 bases remained unmatched. Looked up from germline, CDR1 is KGHSH and CDR2 is LQKENI. The CDR3 is 15 residues long. The CDR3 nucleotides are TGTGCCAGCTCACCGGGACAGGGGACCTACTACGAGCAGTACTTC. It specifies CASSPGQGTYYEQYF.

V gene TRBV11-3 combines with J gene TRBJ2-7; maybe TRBD2 (5 bases). This CDR3 contains 15 residues. The germline V and J ends were trimmed by 6 bases and 5 bases, with 20 bases remaining between them. CDR1 is SGHNT, CDR2 YENEEA, per germline. CDR3 residues: CASSPSALNGDEQYF. The CDR3 region has the DNA TGTGCCAGCAGTCCGAGTGCCCTAAACGGGGACGAGCAGTACTTC. Based on the CDR3 plus reference TRBV11-3 and TRBJ2-7, the full variable domain is EAGVVQSPRYKIIEKKQPVAFWCNPISGHNTLYWYLQNLGQGPELLIRYENEEAVDDSQLPKDRFSAERLKGVDSTLKIQPAELGDSAVYLCASSPSALNGDEQYFGPGTRLTVT.

This clone was found a few times. The V call is TRBV7-2, the J call TRBJ2-1, with 10 positions matching TRBD2. Germline trimming cut 3 bases from V and 9 bases from J; bases unmatched to any gene: 8. The CDR3 covers 15 residues. CDR1 is SGHTA, CDR2 FQGNSA, per germline. The CDR3 DNA reads as TGTGCCAGCAGCTTCGCTAGCGGGAGTTTAGGTGAGCAGTTCTTC. Its translation: CASSFASGSLGEQFF.

V usage is TRBV24-1 and J usage is TRBJ1-1; TRBD1 is a possible D gene (5 bases). Looked up from germline, CDR1 is KGHDR and CDR2 is SFDVKD. The V gene lost 3 bases and the J gene lost 1 base, with 17 bases spanning the gap. This CDR3 comprises 17 residues. DNA of the CDR3: TGTGCCACCAGTGATGAAAGGGGATGCGAGGAGAACACTGAAGCTTTCTTT. Protein product: CATSDERGCEENTEAFF.

This chain connects TRBV4-2 to TRBJ2-3; TRBD2 matches at 9 bases. The germline gives CDR1 LGHNA, CDR2 YNFKEQ. This CDR3 contains 17 residues. With 4 bases clipped from V and 1 base from J, the junction kept 9 bases outside the gene matches. CDR3 sequence (DNA): TGTGCCAGCAGCCCAGAGGCTAGCGGGATTCGCACAGATACGCAGTATTTT. Translation gives CASSPEASGIRTDTQYF.

This clone was found once. This chain uses TRBV5-6 with TRBJ1-1; no firm D call. The CDR3 contains 15 residues. The germline CDR1 and CDR2 sequences are SGHDT and YYEEEE. The V end lost 4 bases, the J end lost 3 bases, and 16 bases lay between the germline ends. CDR3 bases: TGTGCCAGCAGCCGCGGGCGAAACCGGGACACTGAAGCTTTCTTT. This encodes CASSRGRNRDTEAFF.

The chain combines TRBV6-6 with TRBJ1-5; D ambiguous. This CDR3 contains 13 residues. V was cut by 6 bases and J by 5 bases, with 11 bases left in between. Germline V CDR1 and CDR2: MNHNY, SVGAGI (reference sequence). The CDR3 region has the DNA TGTGCCAGCAGCCGGGATCGGTATCAGCCCCAGCATTTT. Its translation: CASSRDRYQPQHF.

The rearrangement uses TRBV6-2 or TRBV6-3 and TRBJ2-7; possibly TRBD1 for D (5 bases). V lost 2 bases to trimming and J lost 6 bases, with 20 bases between them. The CDR3 sequence is 16 residues long. Germline-derived CDR1 and CDR2 are MNHEY and SVGEGT. The CDR3 is CASSYRPQVSLPEQYF. CDR3 nucleotides: TGTGCCAGCAGTTACCGCCCACAGGTATCTCTGCCCGAGCAGTACTTC.

This clone was seen a single time. The J gene is TRBJ1-3, the V gene TRBV11-2, with a possible D match to TRBD1 (5 bases). The CDR3 has 14 amino acids. V shed 3 bases and J shed 3 bases, with 9 bases lying between them. Germline V gene data show CDR1 as SGHAT and CDR2 as FQNNGV. DNA of the CDR3: TGTGCCAGCAGCTTTGGCAGGGTTGGAAACACCATATATTTT. It specifies CASSFGRVGNTIYF.

J is TRBJ2-2 and V is TRBV7-3, with a tentative D call TRBD1 (6 bases). This CDR3 has 15 amino acids. Germline values: CDR1 SGHTA, CDR2 FQGTGA. Trimming removed 2 bases from V and 1 base from J, with 8 bases in between. Written as DNA, the CDR3 is TGTGCCAGCAGCTTACAGGGACAGAACACCGGGGAGCTGTTTTTT. The encoded protein is CASSLQGQNTGELFF.

The rearrangement links TRBV29-1 to TRBJ2-7, with D unclear. CDR3 length: 12 amino acids. Deletions cut 4 bases from V and 0 bases from J, with 7 bases between. The germline V gene encodes CDR1 SQVTM and CDR2 ANQGSEA. The CDR3 sequence: CSVVRSSYEQYF. The CDR3 region has the DNA TGCAGCGTTGTCCGGAGCTCCTACGAGCAGTACTTC.

The chain carries TRBV19 and TRBJ1-6; possibly TRBD1 for D (6 bases). Looked up from germline, CDR1 is LNHDA and CDR2 is SQIVND (reference sequence). V was cut by 6 bases and J by 0 bases, with 12 bases left in between. This CDR3 has 16 residues. This CDR3 reads CASRTLDSSYNSPLHF. The CDR3 bases are TGTGCCAGTAGGACTTTGGACAGCTCCTATAATTCACCCCTCCACTTT.

The J gene is TRBJ1-4, the V gene TRBV9; no clear D gene. The CDR3 has 16 amino acids. Germline V gives CDR1 SGDLS, CDR2 YYNGEE. Trimming pared 0 bases from V and 0 bases from J, leaving 9 bases between. Here the CDR3 DNA reads TGTGCCAGCAGCGTAGCTGCGGGTGCAACTAATGAAAAACTGTTTTTT. Translation: CASSVAAGATNEKLFF. Looking up the rest from reference TRBV9 and TRBJ1-4 gives the full variable domain: DSGVTQTPKHLITATGQRVTLRCSPRSGDLSVYWYQQSLDQGLQFLIQYYNGEERAKGNILERFSAQQFPDLHSELNLSSLELGDSALYFCASSVAAGATNEKLFFGSGTQLSVL.

This clone has at least ten counts. The rearrangement links TRBV11-1 to TRBJ2-7; no firm D call. This CDR3 is 12 amino acids long. The V end lost 5 bases, the J end lost 0 bases, and 5 bases lay between the germline ends. The V gene's germline CDR1 is SGHAT and CDR2 FQDESV (reference sequence). The CDR3 region is CASSHSSYEQYF. CDR3 nucleotide sequence: TGTGCCAGCAGCCACAGCTCCTACGAGCAGTACTTC.